The 23 T cell receptor beta chains presented below share a single source sample, sequenced in a study of radiotherapy plus CTLA-4 blockade in lung cancer. Sequencing was performed with immunoSEQ multiplex PCR; in TCRdb, only in-frame clones are kept and a portion is missing. The repertoire has 130,000 or so clones, around 90% of them found once; the top ten carry approximately 7.2%. Sequencing used peripheral blood, obtained from a patient treated with radiotherapy plus ipilimumab. These receptors all come from a human donor with non-small cell lung cancer that progressed on radiotherapy plus ipilimumab.

The chain is built from TRBV9 and TRBJ2-1; D possibly uses TRBD1 or TRBD2 (5 bases each). Trimming took 0 bases from V and 6 from J, leaving 13 bases between them. Germline V gene sequence: CDR1 SGDLS, CDR2 YYNGEE. The CDR3 sequence is 15 residues long. CDR3 in DNA: TGTGCCAGCAGCGTAGACGGGGCTCCAATCAATGAGCAGTTCTTC. Protein: CASSVDGAPINEQFF. Full variable domain (rest looked up from reference TRBV9 and TRBJ2-1): DSGVTQTPKHLITATGQRVTLRCSPRSGDLSVYWYQQSLDQGLQFLIQYYNGEERAKGNILERFSAQQFPDLHSELNLSSLELGDSALYFCASSVDGAPINEQFFGPGTRLTVL.

This clone appeared a single time. The V call is TRBV4-1, the J call TRBJ1-5, with D maybe TRBD1 (5 bases). Germline CDR1 is MGHRA and CDR2 is YSYEKL. The CDR3 has 16 amino acids. The V end lost 0 bases, the J end lost 0 bases, and 9 bases lay between the germline ends. CDR3 in amino acids: CASSQDGGNSNQPQHF. The CDR3 nucleotides read TGCGCCAGCAGCCAAGATGGGGGAAATAGCAATCAGCCCCAGCATTTT.

This chain uses TRBV21-1 with TRBJ1-2. TRBV21-1 is termed a pseudogene. The CDR3 covers 13 residues. CDR3 nucleotides: TGTGCCAGCACCCTAGGGAGGGGCGACGGCTACACCTTC. This codes for CASTLGRGDGYTF.

V and J are TRBV18 and TRBJ2-7, with TRBD2 matching over 7 bases. Germline lookup yields CDR1 KGHSH and CDR2 LQKENI. V trimming: 4 bases; J trimming: 6 bases; junction bases outside the gene matches: 6. The CDR3 is 13 amino acids. CDR3 protein: CASSLGEGREQYF. As DNA, the CDR3 is TGTGCCAGCTCACTAGGGGAGGGCCGCGAGCAGTACTTC. The entire variable domain, with the rest obtained from reference TRBV18 and TRBJ2-7, is as follows: NAGVMQNPRHLVRRRGQEARLRCSPMKGHSHVYWYRQLPEEGLKFMVYLQKENIIDESGMPKERFSAEFPKEGPSILRIQQVVRGDSAAYFCASSLGEGREQYFGPGTRLTVT.

The J gene is TRBJ2-3, the V gene TRBV14; 10 bases match TRBD2. The CDR3 loop spans 17 amino acids. Germline V gene data show CDR1 as SGHDN and CDR2 as FVKESK. J was trimmed by 5 bases and V by 1 base; bases with no gene match: 9. The CDR3 region has the DNA TGTGCCAGCAGCCAAGGAGCTCTAGCGGGAGTGGAAGATACGCAGTATTTT. Its protein product is CASSQGALAGVEDTQYF.

The V call is TRBV2, the J call TRBJ1-4, with a possible D match to TRBD1 (6 bases). The CDR3 length is 15 residues. The germline V gene encodes CDR1 SNHLY and CDR2 FYNNEI. V dropped 8 bases and J dropped 5 bases, with 18 bases sitting between them. CDR3 DNA: TGTGCCAGCGTGGGTGGGGGGGCGATGAATGAAAAACTGTTTTTT. Protein: CASVGGGAMNEKLFF.

The V call is TRBV7-3, the J call TRBJ1-1; 7 nucleotides agree with TRBD1. Germline CDR1 is SGHTA and CDR2 is FQGTGA. CDR3 length: 16 residues. Losses at the gene ends were 6 bases for V and 7 bases for J; bases not matched to a gene: 17. The CDR3 DNA reads as TGTGCCAGCAGACATTCGGGACAGCCTACCGATCGTGAAGCTTTCTTT. It is translated as CASRHSGQPTDREAFF.

The CDR3 nucleotides read TGTGCCAGCAGCTTAGCGTGGGGTCGACAGGACACCGGGGAGCTGTTTTTT. This codes for CASSLAWGRQDTGELFF. The chain combines TRBV7-2 with TRBJ2-2; tentatively, D is TRBD1 (6 bases). Germline V gene sequence: CDR1 SGHTA, CDR2 FQGNSA. The CDR3 consists of 17 residues. The V end lost 0 bases, the J end lost 3 bases, and 14 bases lay between the germline ends.

This clone was seen just once. This chain connects TRBV6-5 to TRBJ2-3; the D gene is possibly TRBD2 (6 bases). Germline V CDR1 and CDR2: MNHEY, SVGAGI. This CDR3 contains 13 residues. V lost 6 bases and J lost 5, with 12 bases in between. The CDR3 DNA is TGTGCCAGCAGACGGGACTTAGTAGATACGCAGTATTTT. This gives the protein CASRRDLVDTQYF.

This clone was counted once. The genes are TRBV5-1 and TRBJ2-3, with 14 bases matching TRBD2. Germline-derived CDR1 and CDR2 are SGHRS and YFSETQ. Losses at the gene ends were 4 bases for V and 6 bases for J; bases not matched to a gene: 7. The CDR3 has 16 residues. The CDR3 loop reads CASSPGTSGSRDTQYF. The CDR3 coding sequence is TGCGCCAGCAGCCCCGGGACTAGCGGGAGCAGGGATACGCAGTATTTT.

The chain links TRBV19 to TRBJ2-2, with D uncertain. The CDR3 extends over 14 amino acids. V dropped 4 bases and J dropped 3 bases, with 9 bases sitting between them. Germline V gene data show CDR1 as LNHDA and CDR2 as SQIVND (reference sequence). CDR3 protein: CASSTTYYTGELFF. CDR3 bases: TGTGCCAGTAGTACCACATACTACACCGGGGAGCTGTTTTTT.

The chain carries TRBV20-1 and TRBJ1-1; unclear D gene. The CDR3 loop spans 11 amino acids. V dropped 2 bases and J dropped 1 base, with 2 bases sitting between them. Looked up from germline, CDR1 is DFQATT and CDR2 is SNEGSKA (reference sequence). CDR3 amino acids: CSARKNTEAFF. The CDR3 bases are TGCAGTGCTAGAAAGAACACTGAAGCTTTCTTT.

This clone turned up a few times. The V call is TRBV21-1, the J call TRBJ1-1. TRBV21-1 counts as a pseudogene. There are 16 residues in the CDR3. The CDR3 spells CAAGIGFLSLNTEAFF. The DNA for the CDR3 is TGTGCCGCGGGGATAGGGTTTCTATCCTTGAACACTGAAGCTTTCTTT.

V and J are TRBV5-1 and TRBJ2-2; perhaps TRBD2 as D (6 bases). Trimming stripped 2 bases from V and 1 base from J, with 15 bases between. This CDR3 spans 17 amino acids. Germline V lookup: CDR1 SGHRS, CDR2 YFSETQ. The DNA for the CDR3 is TGCGCCAGCAGCTTTGGCCCTATTAGCGGGAACACCGGGGAGCTGTTTTTT. Translation gives CASSFGPISGNTGELFF.

As to this clone: Other DNA variants within this sample encode the same CDR3. The rearrangement joins TRBV19 to TRBJ1-4; no clear D gene. V lost 5 bases and J 0 bases, leaving 7 bases between the germline ends. The CDR3 is made up of 14 amino acids. Germline V gives CDR1 LNHDA, CDR2 SQIVND (reference sequence). Here the CDR3 reads CASSPTATNEKLFF. Written as DNA, the CDR3 is TGTGCCAGTAGTCCGACCGCAACTAATGAAAAACTGTTTTTT.

In the case of this clone: Other DNA sequences in the same sample also yield this CDR3. V gene TRBV5-1 combines with J gene TRBJ2-7; unclear D gene. Germline-derived CDR1 and CDR2 are SGHRS and YFSETQ. Trimming left V 1 base short and J 5 bases short, with 7 bases between. This CDR3 has 12 amino acids. CDR3 bases: TGCGCCAGCAGCTTGCCAGCTAACGAGCAGTACTTC. Protein sequence: CASSLPANEQYF.

The chain recombines TRBV4-1 with TRBJ2-7; a possible D gene is TRBD1 (6 bases). The CDR3 runs to 14 residues. Deletions cut 2 bases from V and 0 bases from J, with 8 bases between. The germline gives CDR1 MGHRA, CDR2 YSYEKL. CDR3 region: CASSQPGHSYEQYF. CDR3 sequence (DNA): TGCGCCAGCAGCCAACCGGGACACTCCTACGAGCAGTACTTC.

The chain recombines TRBV6-6 with TRBJ1-2; TRBD1 might be the D (5 bases). V lost 4 bases, J lost 8 bases, and 11 bases lay in between. Per germline, CDR1 MNHNY and CDR2 SVGAGI (reference sequence). This CDR3 spans 12 amino acids. In DNA form, the CDR3 reads TGTGCCAGCAGTTCTGGGACCGGCGGCTACACCTTC. It codes for CASSSGTGGYTF.

The rearrangement uses TRBV4-2 and TRBJ1-2; 9 bases agree with TRBD1. The length of the CDR3 is 16 residues. Germline trimming cut 1 base from V and 2 bases from J; bases unmatched to any gene: 5. The germline V gene has CDR1 LGHNA and CDR2 YNFKEQ. The CDR3 protein is CASSQGTGQGNYGYTF. For the CDR3, the DNA is TGTGCCAGCAGCCAAGGGACTGGACAGGGGAACTATGGCTACACCTTC.

This clone was found a few times. The chain links TRBV19 to TRBJ1-2; 7 positions agree with TRBD1. The CDR3 runs to 14 residues. J gave up 6 bases and V 6 bases, and 10 bases lay outside the gene matches. Per germline, CDR1 LNHDA and CDR2 SQIVND (reference sequence). This CDR3 reads CASSATGRQNGYTF. For the CDR3, the DNA is TGTGCCAGTAGCGCGACAGGGCGGCAAAATGGCTACACCTTC.

This chain uses TRBV21-1 with TRBJ2-3; TRBD2 is the table's D call and was not checked against the DNA. TRBV21-1 is shown as a pseudogene. The CDR3 is made up of 19 amino acids. The CDR3 loop is CASSKVALEAGASTDTQYF. CDR3 sequence (DNA): TGTGCCAGCAGCAAGGTGGCCCTTGAGGCGGGAGCCTCCACAGATACGCAGTATTTT.

This chain connects TRBV27 to TRBJ2-5, with D perhaps TRBD1 (6 bases). V lost 6 bases to trimming and J lost 2 bases, with 13 bases between them. The CDR3 runs 14 residues. Looked up from germline, CDR1 is MNHEY and CDR2 is SMNVEV (reference sequence). The DNA for the CDR3 is TGTGCCAGCAGCCCCGGACAGAATCAAGAGACCCAGTACTTC. Protein sequence: CASSPGQNQETQYF.

The rearrangement joins TRBV5-1 to TRBJ2-2, with TRBD2 matching 7 bases. This CDR3 comprises 16 residues. Looked up from germline, CDR1 is SGHRS and CDR2 is YFSETQ. J gave up 6 bases and V 3 bases, and 11 bases lay outside the gene matches. CDR3 nucleotides: TGCGCCAGCAGCTCCGGACTAGATGGATACGCCGGGGAGCTGTTTTTT. Translated: CASSSGLDGYAGELFF.